The rows below give T cell receptor beta chains drawn from one sample of a study of OX40 agonist ivuxolimab in advanced cancers. TCRdb's copy holds only in-frame clones and misses some; the assay was immunoSEQ multiplex PCR. This table has about 62,000 clones, around 92% appearing once. The source material was CD4+ or CD8+ T cells sorted from blood, sampled in a trial of the OX40 agonist ivuxolimab. Source of these receptors: an adult with an advanced solid tumor such as melanoma, head and neck, liver or kidney cancer. Each CDR3 is given without its conserved first and last residue.

>TRBV6-5|TRBJ2-1
ASSPLLGNEQF
>TRBV5-6|TRBJ1-2
ASSPDRGYGYT
>TRBV9|TRBJ1-1
ASSVALGTNTEAF
>TRBV19|TRBJ2-1
ASSQGNSYNEQF
>TRBV27|TRBJ2-7
ASGPLYEQY
>TRBV11-3|TRBJ2-2
ASSFEQGYTGELF
>TRBV4-3|TRBJ2-1
ASSQDRTGRNEQF
>TRBV7-2|TRBJ2-5
ASSLTSSQETQY
>TRBV27|TRBJ2-2
ASKTGTSAGELF
>TRBV11-2|TRBJ2-1
ASSLDLSVFRAREQF
>TRBV6-6|TRBJ2-7
ASSYFGGSAYEQY
>TRBV4-3|TRBJ2-5
ASRGGGIGETQY
>TRBV7-8|TRBJ2-7
ASRVEQY
>TRBV27|TRBJ2-5
ASSLGQGAGTQY
>TRBV15|TRBJ2-7
ATSRESLAGVEQY
>TRBV27|TRBJ2-5
ASSPWDASGQETQY
>TRBV29-1|TRBJ1-1
SGRMWGTEAF
>TRBV4-1|TRBJ2-7
ASSQRRGEYDEQY
>TRBV10-2|TRBJ1-4
ATTTGGGGEKLF
>TRBV9|TRBJ2-7
ASSASGLSYEQY
>TRBV9|TRBJ2-3
ASSVGPDTQY
>TRBV4-2|TRBJ2-7
ASSQGKQYYEQY
>TRBV9|TRBJ2-4
ASSDGAGTSGVAKNIQY
>TRBV13|TRBJ2-1
ASSLSRGRVQEQF
>TRBV7-9|TRBJ2-5
ASSLVRGLETQY
>TRBV7-9|TRBJ2-6
ASSLDGVGANVLT
>TRBV9|TRBJ1-3
ASSTRQADSGNTIY
>TRBV9|TRBJ2-7
ASSPDGPGESY
>TRBV30|TRBJ1-3
AWTPGNTIY
>TRBV13|TRBJ2-7
ASSSRRAYEQY
>TRBV11-2|TRBJ2-3
ASSLENYSDTQY
>TRBV4-1|TRBJ1-1
ASSDQASGTMNTEAF
>TRBV28|.
ASSSRGYAHYEQY
>TRBV9|TRBJ2-1
ASSGSAGGLGNEQF
>TRBV10-3|TRBJ2-1
AIRDPAYNEQF
>TRBV27|TRBJ1-6
ASSSSTGGGSPLH
>TRBV9|TRBJ2-7
ASSPTGLAYYEQY
>TRBV9|TRBJ2-5
ASSVSTGEGRIWETQY
>TRBV2|TRBJ1-5
ASSFWGLNQPQH
>TRBV4-1|TRBJ2-3
ASSQEGEGGTDTQY
>TRBV4-1|TRBJ2-7
ASSLGGFEQY
>TRBV2|TRBJ2-7
ASSGWGDYEQY
>TRBV4-1|TRBJ1-2
ASSQGGRIGGSGYT
>TRBV12-5|TRBJ1-2
ASGLEFSAGYT
>TRBV28|TRBJ2-4
ASSIRTGGTKNIQY
>TRBV2|TRBJ1-2
ASSAGTDGYT
>TRBV5-1|TRBJ1-3
ASSSLQETHSGNTIY
>TRBV4-3|TRBJ2-7
ASSRSGGGGDSYEQY
>TRBV6-5|TRBJ2-2
ASSSPGSYTGELF
>TRBV28|TRBJ1-5
ASLGTGGRQPQH
>TRBV4-1|TRBJ2-1
ASSQEGARWLEQF
>TRBV10-3|TRBJ2-5
AISQPNQETQY